This T cell receptor (beta chain) was retrieved from a study of blood T cell repertoires in COVID-19 (dated by TCRdb to 2020 to 2022). About the study as a whole: Samples from collaborators originated in the United States, Italy and Spain and spanned both the acute and convalescent phases of COVID-19. The material from the prospective study consisted of cDNA or gDNA derived from T cells, B-cell-depleted T cells, or PBMCs. Deeply sampled blood TCRbeta repertoires from subjects exposed to, actively infected with, or recovered from COVID-19 were included in the dataset. A freely available public database, intended as a resource for researchers studying the immune response to SARS-CoV-2, is where the repertoires were released. The samples were drawn from two sources: the first 160 participants of the ongoing ImmuneRACE study, and 950 to 1,500 subjects contributed by 6 global collaborators. Sample metadata almost always included a de-identified subject ID, COVID-19 status, age in years and sex. Where available, HLA class I and class II types were obtained from metadata supplied by the sample provider rather than from assay-based typing.

From its cysteine to its phenylalanine, the CDR3 spans 13 amino acids. Left in the record is the CDR3 DNA by itself, 39 bases read in frame from the first base. At the junction V is shortened by 0 bases and J by 5 bases, with 7 bases in between. The germline V gene yields SGHRS for CDR1 and YFSETQ for CDR2. The immunoSEQ Assay, a bias-controlled multiplex PCR, was used to amplify TCRbeta CDR3 regions from genomic DNA. Turning to the authors' computational methods: Nucleated cell counts per sample were estimated from amplification of reference gene primers within the assay. Sequence reads were collapsed and filtered to measure the absolute abundance of every unique TCRbeta CDR3 rearrangement. For each sample, productive Simpson clonality was calculated as the square root of Simpson's diversity index across productive rearrangements. TCRdb mirrors the immuneACCESS table, restricted to in-frame sequences. Some clones are absent from its copies; in checked studies, under half trace to an unresolved V gene, and the reason for the others is unknown. V and J calls and clone size come straight from that table; D and trimming were deduced from the DNA. The sample table contains about 190,000 clones; only one count was recorded for 79% of them. Roughly 17% of the sample is in the top ten clones.

Each collaborating institution followed its own protocols to collect whole blood in K2EDTA tubes. For TCRbeta analysis, collaborators shipped samples as frozen whole blood, isolated PBMCs, or DNA extracted from either of those sample types. A note on this clone: Its recognized antigen is unknown. It has no much larger one-base neighbor in the sample; base qualities were not kept.

Broader findings and caveats from the paper: The quantity of clinical and demographic metadata differed by source and by participant and was supplied without curation.

Recombination joined TRBV5-1 with TRBJ2-3; the D gene identity is not certain. Sequencing input: peripheral blood. The source of this sequence is a man between 60 and 75 years old with active or convalescent COVID-19. The DNA is as follows: TGCGCCAGCAGCTTGGCCTCCGGAGATACGCAGTATTTT. Protein translation: CASSLASGDTQYF.